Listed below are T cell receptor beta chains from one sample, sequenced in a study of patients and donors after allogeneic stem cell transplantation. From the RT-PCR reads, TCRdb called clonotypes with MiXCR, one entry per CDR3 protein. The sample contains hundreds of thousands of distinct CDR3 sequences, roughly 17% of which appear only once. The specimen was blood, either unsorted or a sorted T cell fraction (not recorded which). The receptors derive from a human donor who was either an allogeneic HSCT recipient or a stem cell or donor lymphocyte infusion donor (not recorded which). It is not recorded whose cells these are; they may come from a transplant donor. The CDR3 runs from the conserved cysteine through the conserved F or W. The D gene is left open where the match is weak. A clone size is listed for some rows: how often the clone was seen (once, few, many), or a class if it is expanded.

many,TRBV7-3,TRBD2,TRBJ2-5,TGTGCCAGCAGCTTCTTTTCCGCGGGGGTAGAGACCCAGTACTTC,CASSFFSAGVETQYF
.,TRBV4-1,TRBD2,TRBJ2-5,TGCGCCAGCAGCCAACAAAGCGGGGGGGCGAAAGAGACCCAGTACTTC,CASSQQSGGAKETQYF
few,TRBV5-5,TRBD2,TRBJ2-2,TGTGCCAGCAGCTTGGCCGGGGGGGCGAACACCGGGGAGCTGTTTTTT,CASSLAGGANTGELFF
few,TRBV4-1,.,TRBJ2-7,TGCGCCAGCAGCCAAGGAAACCCCTACGAGCAGTACTTC,CASSQGNPYEQYF
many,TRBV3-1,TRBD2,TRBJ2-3,TGTGCCAGCAGCCAAGATCGCCAGCGGGGGGGGGCTTCAAATACGCAGTATTTT,CASSQDRQRGGASNTQYF
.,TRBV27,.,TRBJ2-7,TGTGCCAGCAGTTCAGGCGTAAGACCGACCTACGAGCAGTACTTC,CASSSGVRPTYEQYF
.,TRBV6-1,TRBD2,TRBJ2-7,TGTGCCAGCAGACAGACCCGGACTAGCTCCTACGAGCAGTACTTC,CASRQTRTSSYEQYF
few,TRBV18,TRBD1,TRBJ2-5,TGTGCCAGCTCACCATCGACAGGGACCCAAGAGACCCAGTACTTC,CASSPSTGTQETQYF
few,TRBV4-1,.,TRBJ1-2,TGCGCCAGCAGCCACCCGCAGGGGAGCTATGGCTACACCTTC,CASSHPQGSYGYTF
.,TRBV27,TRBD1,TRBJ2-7,TGTGCCAGCAGTTTATCGGGGGAGCTATCGGGACAGGGGGCGTTCTACGAGCAGTACTTC,CASSLSGELSGQGAFYEQYF
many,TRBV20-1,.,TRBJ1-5,TGCAGTGCTTACTTCGGGGCCCGCAATCAGCCCCAGCATTTT,CSAYFGARNQPQHF
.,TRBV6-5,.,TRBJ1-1,TGTGCCAGCAGTTACGATGCGAACTATCTCACTGAAGCTTTCTTT,CASSYDANYLTEAFF
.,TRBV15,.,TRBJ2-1,TGTGCCACCAGCAGAGATCGATCGGCAGACCCCTCTTACAATGAGCAGTTCTTC,CATSRDRSADPSYNEQFF
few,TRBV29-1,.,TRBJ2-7,TGCAGCGCTGTGGGGGGGGCCTTGGTTGGGTACGAGCAGTACTTC,CSAVGGALVGYEQYF
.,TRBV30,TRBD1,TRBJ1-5,TGTGCCTGGACTGCGGACAGGGAAGGAATTCAGCCCCAGCATTTT,CAWTADREGIQPQHF
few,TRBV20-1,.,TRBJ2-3,TGCAGTGCTAGAGAGGCTGTCGCAGATACGCAGTATTTT,CSAREAVADTQYF
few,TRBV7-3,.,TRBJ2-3,TGTGCCAGCAGCCCCTCTGGGGCCGGAGGAGATACGCAGTATTTT,CASSPSGAGGDTQYF
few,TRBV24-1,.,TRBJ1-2,TGTGCCACCAGTGATTTAGTGTCCAGGAGCTACACCTTC,CATSDLVSRSYTF
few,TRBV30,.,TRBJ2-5,TGTGCCTGGAGTGCGGGCAGACAAGAGACCCAGTACTTC,CAWSAGRQETQYF
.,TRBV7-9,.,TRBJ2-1,TGTGCCAGCAGCGTTCCAGCGGGTACTTCCTACAATGAGCAGTTCTTC,CASSVPAGTSYNEQFF
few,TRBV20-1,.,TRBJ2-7,TGCAGTGCTAGAGATGCAGGGAGCTCCTACGAGCAGTACTTC,CSARDAGSSYEQYF
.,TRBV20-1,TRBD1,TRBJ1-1,TGCAGTGCTAGCCGACAGGGGAAGTACACTGAAGCTTTCTTT,CSASRQGKYTEAFF
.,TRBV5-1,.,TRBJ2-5,TGCGCCAGCAGCTTGGGGGCCAAGACCCAGTACTTC,CASSLGAKTQYF
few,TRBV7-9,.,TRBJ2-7,TGTGCCAGCATGTCAGGGTACGCTCAAGAGCAGTACTTC,CASMSGYAQEQYF
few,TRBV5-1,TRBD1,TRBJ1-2,TGCGCCAGCAGCTTGACCGGGGGACAGGGGGATGGCTACACCTTC,CASSLTGGQGDGYTF
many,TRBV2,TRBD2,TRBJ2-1,TGTGCCAGCAGTGAACCCGTAGCGGGAAGTATTGGCAATGAGCAGTTCTTC,CASSEPVAGSIGNEQFF
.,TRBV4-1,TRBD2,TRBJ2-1,TGCGCCAGCAGCCAAGACTTGCTAGCGGCCTACAATGAGCAGTTCTTC,CASSQDLLAAYNEQFF
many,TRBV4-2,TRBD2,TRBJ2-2,TGTGCCAGCAGCCAAATACTACCTAGCGGGACCGGGGAGCTGTTTTTT,CASSQILPSGTGELFF
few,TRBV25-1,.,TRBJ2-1,TGTGCCAGCAGTGATCTGACTAGAGGGATATACAATGAGCAGTTCTTC,CASSDLTRGIYNEQFF
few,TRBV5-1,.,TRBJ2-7,TGCGCCAGCAGCATCCGGGACAACTACGAGCAGTACTTC,CASSIRDNYEQYF
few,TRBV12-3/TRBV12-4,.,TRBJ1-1,TGTGCCAGCAGTCGGACAGAATGGAACACTGAAGCTTTCTTT,CASSRTEWNTEAFF
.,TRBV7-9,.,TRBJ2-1,TGTGCCAGCAGCTTAATAGACACGGGCTTCCACAATGAGCAGTTCTTC,CASSLIDTGFHNEQFF
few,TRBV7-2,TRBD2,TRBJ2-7,TGTGCCAGCAGCTATTGGGGCGGGAGGGCCGTTTCGTACGAGCAGTACTTC,CASSYWGGRAVSYEQYF
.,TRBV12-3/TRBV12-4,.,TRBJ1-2,TGTGCCAGCAGTTTCAGGACAGTAAATGGCTACACCTTC,CASSFRTVNGYTF
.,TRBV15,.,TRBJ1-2,TGTGCCACCAGTCCCGCACTAAACTATGGCTACACCTTC,CATSPALNYGYTF
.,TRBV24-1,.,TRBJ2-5,TGTGCCACCAGTGATAGGAACTCGGGGGAGACCCAGTACTTC,CATSDRNSGETQYF
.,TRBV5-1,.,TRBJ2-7,TGCGCCAGCAGCTTGGAGCCCGGGGTAACTTTTTACGAGCAGTACTTC,CASSLEPGVTFYEQYF
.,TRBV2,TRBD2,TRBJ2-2,TGTGCCAGCAGTGCCACCCGGCTAGCGGGGACCGGGGAGCTGTTTTTT,CASSATRLAGTGELFF
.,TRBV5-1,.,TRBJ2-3,TGCGCCAGCAGCTTGGGGCGGGACTTCAACACAGATACGCAGTATTTT,CASSLGRDFNTDTQYF
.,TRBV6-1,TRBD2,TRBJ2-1,TGTGCCAGCAGAAACCCGACTAGCGGGAGTTACAATGAGCAGTTCTTC,CASRNPTSGSYNEQFF
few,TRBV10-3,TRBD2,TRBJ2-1,TGTGCCATCGATCCTTCTGGCGGGAGTACGAATGAGCAGTTCTTC,CAIDPSGGSTNEQFF
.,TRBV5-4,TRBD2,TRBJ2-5,TGTGCCAGCAGCTTGGCGGCGGGGGATTGGGAGACCCAGTACTTC,CASSLAAGDWETQYF
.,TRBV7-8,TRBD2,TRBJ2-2,TGTGCCACCTCAAGGGAGCGGGGGCTTAACACCGGGGAGCTGTTTTTT,CATSRERGLNTGELFF
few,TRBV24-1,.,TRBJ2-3,TGTGCCACCAGTGATTTAAGAGGGACTAGCACAGATACGCAGTATTTT,CATSDLRGTSTDTQYF
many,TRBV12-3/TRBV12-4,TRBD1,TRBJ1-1,TGTGCCAGCACCCTGACAGGGACTCTGAACACTGAAGCTTTCTTT,CASTLTGTLNTEAFF
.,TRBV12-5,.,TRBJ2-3,TGTGCTAGTGGTTTGGTGAGGCGACCAGATACGCAGTATTTT,CASGLVRRPDTQYF
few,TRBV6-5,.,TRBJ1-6,TGTGCCAGCAGTTACAGCCCGTATAATTCACCCCTCCACTTT,CASSYSPYNSPLHF
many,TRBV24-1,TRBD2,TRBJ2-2,TGTGCCACCAGTGGGTCTGCGGGACTAACCGCGAACACCGGGGAGCTGTTTTTT,CATSGSAGLTANTGELFF
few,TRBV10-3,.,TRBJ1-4,TGTGCCATCAGTGAGAGGTCAGCAACTAATGAAAAACTGTTTTTT,CAISERSATNEKLFF
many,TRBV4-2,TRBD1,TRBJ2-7,TGTGCCAGCAGTAAATACGCCGGGACAGGGGAGGGCTACGAGCAGTACTTC,CASSKYAGTGEGYEQYF
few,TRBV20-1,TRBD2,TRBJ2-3,TGCAGTGCTAGAGAGGCTAGCGGGGGGGCCTTTGAGGCAGATACGCAGTATTTT,CSAREASGGAFEADTQYF
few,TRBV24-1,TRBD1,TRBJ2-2,TGTGCCACCAGTGATTTTGGGACAGGGAACACCGGGGAGCTGTTTTTT,CATSDFGTGNTGELFF
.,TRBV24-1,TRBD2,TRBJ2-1,TGTGCCACCAGTGATCGAGCGGGGGGAAGCTCCTACAATGAGCAGTTCTTC,CATSDRAGGSSYNEQFF